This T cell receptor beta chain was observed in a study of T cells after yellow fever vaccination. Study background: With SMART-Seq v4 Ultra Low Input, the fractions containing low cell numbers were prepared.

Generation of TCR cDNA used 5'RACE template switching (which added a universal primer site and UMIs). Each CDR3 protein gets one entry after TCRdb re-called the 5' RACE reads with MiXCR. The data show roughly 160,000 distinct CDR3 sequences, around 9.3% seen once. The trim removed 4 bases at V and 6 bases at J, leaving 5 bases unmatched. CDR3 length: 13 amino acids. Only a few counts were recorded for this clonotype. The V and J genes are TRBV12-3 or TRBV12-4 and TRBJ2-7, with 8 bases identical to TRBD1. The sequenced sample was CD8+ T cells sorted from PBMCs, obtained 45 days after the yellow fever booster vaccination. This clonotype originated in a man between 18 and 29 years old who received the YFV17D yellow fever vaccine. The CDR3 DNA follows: TGTGCCAGCAGTTCAGGGGGCGCGTCCGAGCAGTACTTC. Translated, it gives CASSSGGASEQYF.